The sequence of this T cell receptor (beta chain) was determined in a study of CD8 T cells in Susac syndrome. Losses at the gene ends were 3 bases for V and 5 bases for J; bases not matched to a gene: 12. Per the germline V gene, CDR1 is SGDLS and CDR2 is YYNGEE. This CDR3 region has 16 residues. CD8+ and CD4+ T cells from blood underwent TCR beta sequencing, which was carried out in a high-throughput format. Random hexamers were used to reverse transcribe roughly 0.5 to 1 ug of RNA. Amplification of TCR beta CDR3 across 54 Vbeta and 13 Jbeta was performed with immunoSEQ multiplex PCR. From the immunoSEQ multiplex PCR reads, TCRdb called clonotypes with MiXCR, one entry per CDR3 protein. The sample carries approximately 190,000 distinct CDR3 sequences, around 93% recorded once.

The specimen sequenced was CD8+ T cells from PBMCs. V is TRBV9 and J is TRBJ1-2; 8 bases line up with TRBD1. The TCR was taken from a human donor with Susac syndrome. Here the CDR3 DNA reads TGTGCCAGCAGCGCCGGGACAGGCGCTGATTTATATGGCTACACCTTC. Translation gives CASSAGTGADLYGYTF.